This paragraph covers one T cell receptor beta chain sequence. The data originate from a study of blood T cell repertoires in COVID-19. Across the study: Acute and convalescent COVID-19 specimens originated in the United States, Italy and Spain. Nucleic acid was either cDNA or gDNA, and it came from T cells, B-cell-depleted T cells, or PBMCs.

Trimming cost V 4 bases and J 5 bases, with 10 bases left between them. The CDR3 sequence is 13 residues long. Germline CDR1 is MNHEY and CDR2 is SVGAGI. Per the original data handling: The assay estimated nucleated cells by amplifying reference gene primers. Produced via immunoSEQ multiplex PCR; TCRdb's table is partial and in-frame only. V, J and clone size were drawn from that table, and D and trimming were deduced from the DNA. There are hundreds of thousands of clones in the sample; 85% occur only once, and around 5.5% lies in the top ten. The V gene is TRBV6-5, the J gene TRBJ2-3; a weak D match, TRBD2 (5 bases). This receptor was taken from a man aged 45-65 years with active or convalescent COVID-19. The sequencing input was peripheral blood. The CDR3: CASSFRRGDTQYF. The CDR3 region has the DNA TGTGCCAGCAGTTTCCGACGGGGAGATACGCAGTATTTT.